One and the same sample provided the 8 T cell receptor beta chains below, sequenced in a study of blood T cell repertoires in COVID-19. Repertoires were generated with immunoSEQ multiplex PCR, while TCRdb's copy carries only in-frame clones and drops some. The sample holds approximately 28,000 clones, roughly 70% seen once. Sample: peripheral blood. The receptors derive from a man in his 60s with active or convalescent COVID-19.

This chain connects TRBV2 to TRBJ1-4; perhaps TRBD1 as D (6 bases). V dropped 0 bases and J dropped 3 bases, with 8 bases sitting between them. CDR3 length equals 15 residues. Germline V gives CDR1 SNHLY, CDR2 FYNNEI. The CDR3 region is CASSEAQGPNEKLFF. In DNA form, the CDR3 reads TGTGCCAGCAGTGAAGCACAGGGACCTAATGAAAAACTGTTTTTT.

The chain uses TRBV7-8 and TRBJ2-2, with 8 bases aligning to TRBD2. Germline V gene sequence: CDR1 SGHVS, CDR2 FQNEAQ. The junction had 6 bases not matched to a gene; V was cut back by 5 bases and J by 4 bases. The CDR3 is made up of 15 amino acids. The CDR3 here is CASSQRERSTGELFF. For the CDR3, the DNA is TGTGCCAGCAGCCAGCGGGAGAGGAGCACCGGGGAGCTGTTTTTT.

J is TRBJ2-3 and V is TRBV4-2; the match to TRBD2 covers 9 bases. CDR1 and CDR2 (germline): LGHNA, YNFKEQ. J was trimmed by 2 bases and V by 1 base; bases with no gene match: 10. This CDR3 contains 18 residues. The CDR3 spells CASSQAYGLAGDTDTQYF. CDR3 DNA sequence: TGTGCCAGCAGCCAAGCCTATGGATTAGCGGGGGACACAGATACGCAGTATTTT.

This clone has just a few counts. V usage is TRBV5-6 and J usage is TRBJ2-7, with TRBD2 as a possible D gene (5 bases). Per germline, CDR1 SGHDT and CDR2 YYEEEE. CDR3 length: 19 residues. The V gene lost 4 bases and the J gene lost 4 bases, with 30 bases spanning the gap. CDR3 in DNA: TGTGCCAGCAGCGAAAGAGGTAGCGCAGCAATTAAACTTCAATACGAGCAGTACTTC. Translating it yields CASSERGSAAIKLQYEQYF.

V usage is TRBV29-1 and J usage is TRBJ2-2; no reliable D call. The CDR3 extends over 14 amino acids. Germline V gives CDR1 SQVTM, CDR2 ANQGSEA. V shed 4 bases and J shed 1 base, with 10 bases lying between them. Here the CDR3 reads CSVGPRENTGELFF. The CDR3 DNA sequence: TGCAGCGTTGGTCCCCGCGAGAACACCGGGGAGCTGTTTTTT.

The rearrangement links TRBV28 to TRBJ2-5; TRBD1 is a possible D gene (6 bases). Trimming pared 6 bases from V and 0 bases from J, leaving 14 bases between. Germline CDR1 MDHEN, CDR2 SYDVKM. This CDR3 has 15 amino acids. The CDR3 DNA is TGTGCCAGCAGCCGCCCCCAGGGGTACCAAGAGACCCAGTACTTC. This encodes CASSRPQGYQETQYF.

The chain links TRBV6-5 to TRBJ1-1; 7 bases agree with TRBD1. Germline assignment: CDR1 MNHEY and CDR2 SVGAGI. The CDR3 has 13 amino acids. After removal of 4 bases from V and 3 bases from J, the junction contained 2 bases not matched to a gene. The CDR3 region is CASSWTGDTEAFF. The CDR3 region has the DNA TGTGCCAGCAGTTGGACAGGAGACACTGAAGCTTTCTTT.

The J gene is TRBJ2-3, the V gene TRBV25-1; D may be TRBD1 (6 bases). CDR3 length equals 15 residues. Trimming shortened V by 3 bases and J by 2 bases, and 12 bases separated the two germline ends. Germline CDR1 is MGHDK and CDR2 is SYGVNS. CDR3 DNA sequence: TGTGCCAGCAGTGACCCCGCAGGGGTCACAGATACGCAGTATTTT. Its translation: CASSDPAGVTDTQYF.